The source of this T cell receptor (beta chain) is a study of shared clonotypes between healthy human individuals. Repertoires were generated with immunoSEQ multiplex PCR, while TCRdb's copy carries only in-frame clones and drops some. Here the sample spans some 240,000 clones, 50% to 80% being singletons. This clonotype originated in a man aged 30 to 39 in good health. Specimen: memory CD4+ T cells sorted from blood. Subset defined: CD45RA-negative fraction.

The CDR3 bases are TGCGCCAGCAGCTCACTAGCGGGGGGCCTGGAGACCCAGTACTTC. Protein product: CASSSLAGGLETQYF. This chain connects TRBV5-1 to TRBJ2-5; 12 bases map to TRBD2. Germline-derived CDR1 and CDR2 are SGHRS and YFSETQ. J lost 5 bases, V lost 3 bases, and 5 bases had no gene match. The CDR3 totals 15 residues. The variable domain in full, completed from reference TRBV5-1 and TRBJ2-5, reads KAGVTQTPRYLIKTRGQQVTLSCSPISGHRSVSWYQQTPGQGLQFLFEYFSETQRNKGNFPGRFSGRQFSNSRSEMNVSTLELGDSALYLCASSSLAGGLETQYFGPGTRLLVL.